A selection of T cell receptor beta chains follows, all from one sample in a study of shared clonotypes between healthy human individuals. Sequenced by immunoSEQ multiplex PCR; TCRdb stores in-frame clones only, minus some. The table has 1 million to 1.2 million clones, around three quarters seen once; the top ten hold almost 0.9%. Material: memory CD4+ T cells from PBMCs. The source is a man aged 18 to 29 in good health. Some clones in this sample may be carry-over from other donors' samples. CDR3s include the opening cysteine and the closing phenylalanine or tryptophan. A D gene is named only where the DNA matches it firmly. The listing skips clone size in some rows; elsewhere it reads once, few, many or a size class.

CDR3: CASSPAGTSGRHEQFF
DNA: TGTGCCAGCTCACCAGCCGGGACTAGCGGGAGGCATGAGCAGTTCTTC
D: TRBD2
size: NA
V: TRBV18
J: TRBJ2-1

CDR3: CASSYSLAGTYEQYF
DNA: TGTGCCAGCAGTTACAGTCTGGCGGGGACCTACGAGCAGTACTTC
D: NA
size: NA
V: TRBV6-5
J: TRBJ2-7

CDR3: CASSEGGGLNEQFF
DNA: TGTGCCAGCAGTGAAGGGGGGGGTCTCAATGAGCAGTTCTTC
D: TRBD2
size: NA
V: TRBV2
J: TRBJ2-1

CDR3: CASSPGQGVSTDTQYF
DNA: TGTGCCAGCAGCCCAGGACAGGGGGTTAGCACAGATACGCAGTATTTT
D: TRBD1
size: NA
V: TRBV14
J: TRBJ2-3

CDR3: CASSAETGGEKLFF
DNA: TGTGCCAGCAGTGCGGAGACAGGAGGGGAAAAACTGTTTTTT
D: NA
size: NA
V: TRBV2
J: TRBJ1-4

CDR3: CASSLPQPNYGYTF
DNA: TGTGCCAGCAGTTTACCACAGCCTAACTATGGCTACACCTTC
D: NA
size: few
V: TRBV28
J: TRBJ1-2

CDR3: CASSYRRDREETQYF
DNA: TGTGCCAGCAGTTACCGAAGGGACAGGGAAGAGACCCAGTACTTC
D: TRBD1
size: few
V: TRBV6-6
J: TRBJ2-5

CDR3: CASREGTSGNTIYF
DNA: TGTGCCAGCCGTGAAGGGACTTCTGGAAACACCATATATTTT
D: NA
size: NA
V: TRBV7-2
J: TRBJ1-3

CDR3: CASSPSGSASGEQFF
DNA: TGTGCCAGCAGCCCTAGCGGGAGTGCTTCGGGTGAGCAGTTCTTC
D: TRBD2
size: NA
V: TRBV7-3
J: TRBJ2-1

CDR3: CASGQGAYEQYF
DNA: TGTGCCTCTGGACAGGGGGCCTACGAGCAGTACTTC
D: TRBD1
size: NA
V: TRBV7-2
J: TRBJ2-7

CDR3: CASSEWGSDEQYF
DNA: TGTGCCAGCAGTGAATGGGGGAGTGACGAGCAGTACTTC
D: NA
size: NA
V: TRBV2
J: TRBJ2-7

CDR3: CAWPPYGNTGELFF
DNA: TGTGCCTGGCCCCCGTACGGGAACACCGGGGAGCTGTTTTTT
D: NA
size: NA
V: TRBV30
J: TRBJ2-2

CDR3: CASSYGGALGYEQYF
DNA: TGTGCCAGCAGCTACGGCGGGGCATTGGGCTACGAGCAGTACTTC
D: NA
size: few
V: TRBV5-5
J: TRBJ2-7

CDR3: CASSLGGLGEYGYTF
DNA: TGTGCCAGCAGCTTAGGGGGATTGGGCGAGTATGGCTACACCTTC
D: NA
size: NA
V: TRBV7-6
J: TRBJ1-2

CDR3: CASSLARQGFF
DNA: TGTGCCAGCAGCTTAGCCAGGCAGGGGTTCTTC
D: NA
size: NA
V: TRBV7-9
J: TRBJ2-1

CDR3: CASSQSVRGGTEAFF
DNA: TGTGCCAGCAGCCAATCGGTGAGGGGCGGCACTGAAGCTTTCTTT
D: NA
size: NA
V: TRBV16
J: TRBJ1-1

CDR3: CASSVVGLNTEAFF
DNA: TGTGCCAGCAGCGTAGTGGGGTTGAACACTGAAGCTTTCTTT
D: NA
size: NA
V: TRBV9
J: TRBJ1-1

CDR3: CASSPGGQRDYEQYF
DNA: TGTGCCAGCAGCCCCGGCGGACAGAGAGACTACGAGCAGTACTTC
D: NA
size: NA
V: TRBV28
J: TRBJ2-7

CDR3: CASSVAPSSSSPQEQFF
DNA: TGTGCCAGCAGCGTAGCCCCATCATCGAGTAGCCCGCAAGAGCAGTTCTTC
D: NA
size: NA
V: TRBV9
J: TRBJ2-1

CDR3: CASSLRDRGLNTEAFF
DNA: TGTGCCAGCAGTCTACGTGACAGGGGGCTGAACACTGAAGCTTTCTTT
D: TRBD1
size: NA
V: TRBV28
J: TRBJ1-1

CDR3: CASSLGAGSRQPQHF
DNA: TGTGCCAGCAGCTTAGGAGCAGGTTCACGTCAGCCCCAGCATTTT
D: NA
size: few
V: TRBV7-8
J: TRBJ1-5

CDR3: CASSRTGRETQYF
DNA: TGTGCCAGCAGCCGTACAGGGAGAGAGACCCAGTACTTC
D: NA
size: NA
V: TRBV7-9
J: TRBJ2-5

CDR3: CASSLVGQGPVEQYF
DNA: TGCGCCAGCAGCTTGGTGGGACAGGGGCCTGTGGAGCAGTACTTC
D: TRBD1
size: NA
V: TRBV5-1
J: TRBJ2-7

CDR3: CASSPRSGGGAQYF
DNA: TGTGCCAGCAGCCCAAGAAGCGGGGGGGGAGCCCAGTACTTC
D: TRBD2
size: NA
V: TRBV5-6
J: TRBJ2-5

CDR3: CASSEQLGAQYF
DNA: TGTGCCAGCAGTGAGCAGCTGGGGGCCCAGTACTTC
D: NA
size: NA
V: TRBV2
J: TRBJ2-5

CDR3: CASTDQADYYQPQHF
DNA: TGTGCCAGTACCGATCAGGCAGACTACTATCAGCCCCAGCATTTT
D: NA
size: NA
V: TRBV19
J: TRBJ1-5

CDR3: CASSPSAGVTGELFF
DNA: TGTGCCAGCTCACCAAGTGCGGGAGTTACCGGGGAGCTGTTTTTT
D: TRBD2
size: NA
V: TRBV18
J: TRBJ2-2

CDR3: CASSVTTGDEETQYF
DNA: TGTGCCAGCAGCGTAACGACGGGAGATGAGGAGACCCAGTACTTC
D: NA
size: NA
V: TRBV9
J: TRBJ2-5

CDR3: CASSLNTGGTEAFF
DNA: TGTGCCAGCAGCTTAAATACAGGGGGCACTGAAGCTTTCTTT
D: TRBD1
size: few
V: TRBV7-3
J: TRBJ1-1

CDR3: CASSVAGHSYEQYF
DNA: TGTGCCAGCAGCGTAGCTGGACACTCCTACGAGCAGTACTTC
D: NA
size: NA
V: TRBV9
J: TRBJ2-7

CDR3: CASSQWDDNTGELFF
DNA: TGTGCCAGCAGCCAATGGGACGATAACACCGGGGAGCTGTTTTTT
D: NA
size: NA
V: TRBV11-3
J: TRBJ2-2

CDR3: CASSPWTGGFETQYF
DNA: TGTGCCAGTAGTCCCTGGACAGGGGGCTTTGAGACCCAGTACTTC
D: TRBD1
size: few
V: TRBV19
J: TRBJ2-5

CDR3: CASRQLGLAGGLETQYF
DNA: TGTGCCAGCAGGCAATTGGGACTAGCGGGAGGATTGGAGACCCAGTACTTC
D: TRBD2
size: NA
V: TRBV27
J: TRBJ2-5

CDR3: CASSQEILIVGAEGGYTF
DNA: TGTGCCAGCAGCCAAGAAATACTTATCGTGGGTGCTGAGGGGGGCTACACCTTC
D: NA
size: NA
V: TRBV14
J: TRBJ1-2

CDR3: CATSMGIQETQYF
DNA: TGTGCCACCAGCATGGGGATCCAAGAGACCCAGTACTTC
D: NA
size: NA
V: TRBV15
J: TRBJ2-5

CDR3: CASSQDVSSRDSPLHF
DNA: TGTGCCAGCAGCCAAGATGTGAGCTCTCGGGATTCACCCCTCCACTTT
D: NA
size: NA
V: TRBV4-2
J: TRBJ1-6

CDR3: CARSFCLAGACEQFF
DNA: TGTGCCAGAAGCTTCTGTCTAGCGGGAGCATGTGAGCAGTTCTTC
D: TRBD2
size: few
V: TRBV5-3
J: TRBJ2-1

CDR3: CASSIRVSSNYGYTF
DNA: TGTGCCAGTAGTATCCGAGTATCTTCTAACTATGGCTACACCTTC
D: NA
size: NA
V: TRBV19
J: TRBJ1-2

CDR3: CASSEPPTGELFF
DNA: TGTGCCAGCAGCGAACCTCCCACCGGGGAGCTGTTTTTT
D: NA
size: NA
V: TRBV6-1
J: TRBJ2-2

CDR3: CASSRRVGGDYEQYF
DNA: TGTGCCAGCAGCCGTCGGGTGGGGGGGGACTACGAGCAGTACTTC
D: TRBD2
size: NA
V: TRBV7-2
J: TRBJ2-7

CDR3: CASSPPGNTGELFF
DNA: TGTGCCAGCTCACCACCCGGAAACACCGGGGAGCTGTTTTTT
D: NA
size: NA
V: TRBV18
J: TRBJ2-2